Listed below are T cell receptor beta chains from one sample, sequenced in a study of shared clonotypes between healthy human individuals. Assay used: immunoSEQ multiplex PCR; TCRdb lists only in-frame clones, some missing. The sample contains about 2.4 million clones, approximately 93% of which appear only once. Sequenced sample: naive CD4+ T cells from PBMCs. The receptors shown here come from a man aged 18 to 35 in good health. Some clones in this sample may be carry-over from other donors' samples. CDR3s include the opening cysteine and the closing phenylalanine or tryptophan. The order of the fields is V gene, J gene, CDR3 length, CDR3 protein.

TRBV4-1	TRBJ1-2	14	CASSLRGGSYGYTF
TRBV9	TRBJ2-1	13	CASSPRALNEQFF
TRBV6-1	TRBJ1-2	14	CASSESGTEFGYTF
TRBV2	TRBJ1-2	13	CASSDRARYGYTF
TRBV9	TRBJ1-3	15	CASSPAGLAGNTIYF
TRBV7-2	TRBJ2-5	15	CASSLGIGRGETQYF
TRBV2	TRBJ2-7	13	CASTWLVDYEQYF
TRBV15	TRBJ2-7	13	CATSRDSILEQYF
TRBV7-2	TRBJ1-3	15	CASSLGRAGGNTIYF
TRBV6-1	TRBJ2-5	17	CASSEGGQSGARETQYF
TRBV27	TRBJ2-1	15	CASKSPGRTYNEQFF
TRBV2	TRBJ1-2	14	CASRTTGANYGYTF
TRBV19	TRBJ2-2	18	CASSRLGLAGEGTGELFF
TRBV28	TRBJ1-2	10	CASTQTCYTF
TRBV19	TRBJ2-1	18	CASSIGTSGPSSYNEQFF
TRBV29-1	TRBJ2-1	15	CSVVPSGRLNNEQFF
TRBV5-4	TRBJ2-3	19	CASSSPPGTSGEGTDTQYF
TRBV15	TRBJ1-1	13	CATSRGPSTEAFF
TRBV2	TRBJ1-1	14	CASSIRQLNTEAFF
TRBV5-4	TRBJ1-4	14	CASSEDRGGEKLFF
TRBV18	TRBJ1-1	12	CASSPPVTEAFF
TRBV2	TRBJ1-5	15	CASSDAGGSNQPQHF
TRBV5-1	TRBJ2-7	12	CASSMGAYEQYF
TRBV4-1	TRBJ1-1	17	CASSQGFRPGENTEAFF
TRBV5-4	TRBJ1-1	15	CASSLGGALNTEAFF
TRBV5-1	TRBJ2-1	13	CASNPVGYNEQFF
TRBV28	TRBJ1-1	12	CASSLRGRGAFF